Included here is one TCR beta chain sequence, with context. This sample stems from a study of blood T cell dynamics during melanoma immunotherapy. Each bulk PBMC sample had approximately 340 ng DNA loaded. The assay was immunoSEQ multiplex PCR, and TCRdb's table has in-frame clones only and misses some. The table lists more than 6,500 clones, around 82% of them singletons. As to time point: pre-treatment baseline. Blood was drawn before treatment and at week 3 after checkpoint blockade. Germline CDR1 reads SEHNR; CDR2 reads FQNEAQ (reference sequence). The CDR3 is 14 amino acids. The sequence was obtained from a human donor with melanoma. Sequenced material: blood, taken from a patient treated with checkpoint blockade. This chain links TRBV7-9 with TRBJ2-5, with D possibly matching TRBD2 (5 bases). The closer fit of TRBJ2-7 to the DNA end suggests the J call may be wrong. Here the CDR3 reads CASGPLRSGYEQYF. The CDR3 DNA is TGTGCCAGCGGACCGCTCAGGTCGGGGTACGAGCAGTACTTC.